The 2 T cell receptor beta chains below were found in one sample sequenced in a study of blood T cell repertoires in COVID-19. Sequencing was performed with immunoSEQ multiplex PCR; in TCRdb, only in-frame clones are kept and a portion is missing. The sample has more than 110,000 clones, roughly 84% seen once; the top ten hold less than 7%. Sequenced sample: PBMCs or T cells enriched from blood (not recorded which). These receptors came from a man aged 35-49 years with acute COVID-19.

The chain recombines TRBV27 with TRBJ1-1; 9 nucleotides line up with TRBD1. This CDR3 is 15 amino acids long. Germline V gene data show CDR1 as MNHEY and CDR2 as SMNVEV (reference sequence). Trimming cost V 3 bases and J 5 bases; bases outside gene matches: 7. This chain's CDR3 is CASSFWDREGTEAFF. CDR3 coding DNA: TGTGCCAGCAGTTTCTGGGACAGGGAGGGAACTGAAGCTTTCTTT.

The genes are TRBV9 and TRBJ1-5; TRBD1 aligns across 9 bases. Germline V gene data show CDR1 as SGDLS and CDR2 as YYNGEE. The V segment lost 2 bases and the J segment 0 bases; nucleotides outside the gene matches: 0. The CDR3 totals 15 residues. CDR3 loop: CASSVGQGSNQPQHF. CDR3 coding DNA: TGTGCCAGCAGCGTGGGACAGGGTAGCAATCAGCCCCAGCATTTT.